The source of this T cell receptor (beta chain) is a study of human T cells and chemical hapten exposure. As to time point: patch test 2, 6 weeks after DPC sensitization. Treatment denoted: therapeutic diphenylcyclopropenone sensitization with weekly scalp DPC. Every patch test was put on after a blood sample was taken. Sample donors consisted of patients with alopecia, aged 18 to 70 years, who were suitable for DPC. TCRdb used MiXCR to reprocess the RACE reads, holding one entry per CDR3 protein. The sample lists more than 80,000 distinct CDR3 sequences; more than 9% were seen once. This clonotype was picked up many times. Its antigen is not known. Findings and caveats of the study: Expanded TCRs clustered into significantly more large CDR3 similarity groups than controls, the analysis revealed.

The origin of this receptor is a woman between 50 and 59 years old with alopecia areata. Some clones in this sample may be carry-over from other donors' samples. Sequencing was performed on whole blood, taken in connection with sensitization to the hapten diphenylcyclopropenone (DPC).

The CDR3 nucleotides read TGCAGTGCTAGGCCAGTAGATACGCAGTATTTT. This encodes CSARPVDTQYF. V and J are TRBV20-1 and TRBJ2-3, with D hard to call. V dropped 3 bases and J dropped 5 bases, with 6 bases sitting between them. Germline-derived CDR1 and CDR2 are DFQATT and SNEGSKA (reference sequence). The CDR3 is 11 residues long.